One sample yielded the 15 T cell receptor beta chains listed below, sequenced in a study of blood T cell repertoires in COVID-19 (dated by TCRdb to about 2020). Preparation of the library involved the immunoSEQ multiplex PCR assay. TCRdb limited this immuneACCESS table to in-frame rearrangements with V and J called. A share of clones is missing; checked studies link under half to unresolved V genes, and the rest is unexplained. The sample table holds 110,000 to 150,000 clones, of which 81% were seen once. The top ten constitute about 7.5% of the sample. The material sequenced was peripheral blood. These receptors all come from a human donor in a cohort sampled during active COVID-19.

This chain links TRBV2 with TRBJ2-7, with TRBD1 identical over 9 bases. The CDR3 contains 13 residues. V shed 5 bases, J shed 4 bases, and the junction held 3 bases outside the gene matches. The V gene's germline CDR1 is SNHLY and CDR2 FYNNEI. The CDR3 region has the DNA TGTGCCAGCAGTAGACAGGGGGTTTACGAGCAGTACTTC. This translates into CASSRQGVYEQYF.

V usage is TRBV5-6 and J usage is TRBJ2-5; D not resolved. This CDR3 comprises 11 residues. Germline CDR1 is SGHDT and CDR2 is YYEEEE. The V and J ends lost 2 bases and 5 bases respectively, with 4 bases between them. The CDR3 region has the DNA TGTGCCAGCAGCTTCCTGGAGACCCAGTACTTC. Protein: CASSFLETQYF.

This clone was detected a few times. This chain joins TRBV6-5 and TRBJ2-1; no firm D call. CDR1 and CDR2 (germline): MNHEY, SVGAGI. V dropped 4 bases and J dropped 10 bases, with 14 bases sitting between them. This CDR3 contains 13 residues. CDR3 protein: CASSSSNRREQFF. The CDR3 nucleotides read TGTGCCAGCAGTTCCTCAAACCGCCGGGAGCAGTTCTTC.

Many counts were recorded for this clone. J is TRBJ2-7 and V is TRBV6-1; TRBD2 is a possible D gene (6 bases). With 0 bases removed from V and 6 bases from J, the gap between germline ends came to 15 bases. In germline, CDR1 is MNHNS, CDR2 SASEGT. The CDR3 is 15 residues long. CDR3 sequence (DNA): TGTGCCAGCAGTGAAGCGGGAGGCCCCCTGCGCGAGCAGTACTTC. Translated, it gives CASSEAGGPLREQYF.

This clone came up once. This chain joins TRBV12-3 or TRBV12-4 and TRBJ1-1; no definite D call. This CDR3 is 12 amino acids long. V shed 3 bases and J shed 6 bases, with 8 bases lying between them. The CDR3 DNA sequence: TGTGCCAGCAGTTTCGGGAGGGCTGAAGCTTTCTTT. Translated, it gives CASSFGRAEAFF.

The V gene is TRBV6-5, the J gene TRBJ2-3; D gene uncertain. CDR3 length: 13 amino acids. The germline V and J ends were trimmed by 6 bases and 0 bases, with 7 bases remaining between them. Germline V lookup: CDR1 MNHEY, CDR2 SVGAGI. The chain's CDR3 is CASRGQSTDTQYF. In DNA form, the CDR3 reads TGTGCCAGCAGGGGCCAAAGCACAGATACGCAGTATTTT.

This clone was detected once. This chain links TRBV28 with TRBJ1-4; 8 nucleotides match TRBD1. Trimming at V came to 5 bases and at J to 8 bases, leaving 4 bases not matched to a gene. This CDR3 has 13 residues. Germline values: CDR1 MDHEN, CDR2 SYDVKM. CDR3 loop: CASSGQGAEKLFF. The CDR3 DNA follows: TGTGCCAGCAGTGGCCAGGGGGCCGAAAAACTGTTTTTT.

This clone came up a few times. This chain joins TRBV5-1 and TRBJ2-5, with 8 bases that match TRBD2. The V gene's germline CDR1 is SGHRS and CDR2 YFSETQ. The CDR3 contains 16 residues. The V gene end was trimmed by 1 base and the J gene end by 2 bases; junction bases not matched to a gene: 7. Here the CDR3 DNA reads TGCGCCAGCAGCTTGAATATGGGACTAGGACAAGAGACCCAGTACTTC. This codes for CASSLNMGLGQETQYF.

This clone was detected only a few times. The chain uses TRBV7-9 and TRBJ1-1; D remains unclear. CDR3 length: 12 residues. Trimming left V 5 bases short and J 6 bases short, with 10 bases between. From germline, CDR1 is SEHNR and CDR2 FQNEAQ (reference sequence). CDR3 sequence: CASSDERAEAFF. The CDR3 bases are TGTGCCAGCAGCGACGAGAGGGCTGAAGCTTTCTTT.

The V gene is TRBV5-6, the J gene TRBJ1-4; 12 bases are a match to TRBD1. CDR1 and CDR2 from the germline V gene are SGHDT and YYEEEE. The J segment lost 8 bases and the V segment lost 7 bases, leaving 9 bases of the junction unmatched. CDR3 length: 15 amino acids. Here the CDR3 reads CASRAGTGGEEKLFF. For the CDR3, the DNA is TGTGCCAGCCGCGCCGGGACAGGGGGCGAAGAAAAACTGTTTTTT.

This chain connects TRBV28 to TRBJ2-5; D may be TRBD1 (5 bases). From germline, CDR1 is MDHEN and CDR2 SYDVKM. Between the trimmed V and J ends, which lost 6 bases and 7 bases, there was a span of 15 bases. This CDR3 is 13 amino acids long. The CDR3 spells CASRKQGPGTQYF. CDR3 DNA sequence: TGTGCCAGCAGAAAGCAGGGTCCGGGGACCCAGTACTTC.

The V gene is TRBV9, the J gene TRBJ2-5; 8 nucleotides align to TRBD1. V trimming: 3 bases; J trimming: 5 bases; junction bases outside the gene matches: 15. The V gene's germline CDR1 is SGDLS and CDR2 YYNGEE. This CDR3 is 17 amino acids long. CDR3 sequence (DNA): TGTGCCAGCAGCGCGTCGCAACAGGGGGAAAAATGGGAGACCCAGTACTTC. It yields the protein CASSASQQGEKWETQYF.

The V gene is TRBV28, the J gene TRBJ2-7, with TRBD2 identical over 7 bases. After removal of 6 bases from V and 1 base from J, the junction contained 3 bases not matched to a gene. CDR1 is MDHEN, CDR2 SYDVKM, per germline. The CDR3 loop spans 13 amino acids. CDR3 protein: CASRRGGSYEQYF. The CDR3 region has the DNA TGTGCCAGCAGACGCGGGGGATCCTACGAGCAGTACTTC.

The table lists this clone with a count of one. This sequence joins TRBV18 and TRBJ2-7; 8 bases agree with TRBD1. V trimming: 5 bases; J trimming: 6 bases; junction bases outside the gene matches: 9. In germline, CDR1 is KGHSH, CDR2 LQKENI. This CDR3 has 14 residues. The DNA of the CDR3 is TGTGCCAGCTCAGTTACAGGGGGTCGTGCCGAGCAGTACTTC. It encodes CASSVTGGRAEQYF.

Within the sample, this clone is medium-sized. This rearrangement joins TRBV4-3 to TRBJ1-6; D might be TRBD1 (5 bases). The length of the CDR3 is 14 residues. Germline values: CDR1 LGHNA, CDR2 YSLEER. With 0 bases removed from V and 9 bases from J, the gap between germline ends came to 9 bases. CDR3 in amino acids: CASSQDATGSPLHF. In nucleotides, the CDR3 is TGCGCCAGCAGCCAAGACGCAACAGGTTCACCCCTCCACTTT.